This TCR beta chain is drawn from a study of blood T cell repertoires in COVID-19. Study information: The United States, Italy and Spain supplied acute and convalescent COVID-19 samples. PBMCs, B-cell-depleted T cells, or T cells were the source of the cDNA or gDNA that made up the material.

V lost 0 bases and J lost 1, with 7 bases in between. Germline V gene data show CDR1 as SGHRS and CDR2 as YFSETQ. This CDR3 spans 14 amino acids. Assay: immunoSEQ multiplex PCR; the TCRdb copy retains only in-frame clones and omits some. In the table there are 250,000 to 300,000 clones, 75% to 90% of which are singletons. Only one count was recorded for this clone. The chain carries TRBV5-1 and TRBJ2-5, with D maybe TRBD1 (5 bases). The sequence came from a woman aged 40 to 50 who had recovered from COVID-19. The sequenced sample consisted of peripheral blood. CDR3 DNA sequence: TGCGCCAGCAGCTTGGAAGGGGCCCAAGAGACCCAGTACTTC. Residues: CASSLEGAQETQYF.